This T cell receptor (beta chain) is drawn from a study of control samples from healthy donors and cancer patients. The germline CDR1 and CDR2 sequences are MNHEY and SVGAGI. The CDR3 covers 14 residues. The germline V and J ends were trimmed by 4 bases and 6 bases, with 14 bases remaining between them. Using immunoSEQ multiplex PCR, the repertoire was profiled, and TCRdb retains in-frame clones only, with some absent. The sample has 110,000 to 150,000 clones, roughly 89% seen once; the top ten hold just under 5%. The chain recombines TRBV6-5 with TRBJ2-3; D is unresolved. This clonotype was obtained from a man aged 30-40 years in good health. The specimen sequenced was blood. CDR3 in amino acids: CASSLNPTADTQYF. CDR3 coding DNA: TGTGCCAGCAGTTTGAATCCGACGGCGGATACGCAGTATTTT.